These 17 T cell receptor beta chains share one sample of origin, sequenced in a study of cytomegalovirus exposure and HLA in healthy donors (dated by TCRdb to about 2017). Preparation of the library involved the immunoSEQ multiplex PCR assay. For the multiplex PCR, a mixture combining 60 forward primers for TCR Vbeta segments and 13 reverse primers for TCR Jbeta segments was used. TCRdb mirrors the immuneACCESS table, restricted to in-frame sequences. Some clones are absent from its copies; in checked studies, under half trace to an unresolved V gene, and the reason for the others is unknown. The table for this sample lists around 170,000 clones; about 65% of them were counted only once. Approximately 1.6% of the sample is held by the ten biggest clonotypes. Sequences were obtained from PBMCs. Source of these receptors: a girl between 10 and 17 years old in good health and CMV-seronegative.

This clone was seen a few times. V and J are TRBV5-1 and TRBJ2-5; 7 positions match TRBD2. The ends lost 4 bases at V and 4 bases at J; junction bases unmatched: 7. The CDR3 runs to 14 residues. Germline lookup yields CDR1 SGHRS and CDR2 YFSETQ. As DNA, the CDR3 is TGCGCCAGCAGCCTCTGGGGGGGTCGAGAGACCCAGTACTTC. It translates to CASSLWGGRETQYF.

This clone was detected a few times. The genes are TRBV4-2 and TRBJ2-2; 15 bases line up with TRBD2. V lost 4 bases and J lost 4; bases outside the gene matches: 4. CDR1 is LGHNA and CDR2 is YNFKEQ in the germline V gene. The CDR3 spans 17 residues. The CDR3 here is CASSRTSGGAGTGELFF. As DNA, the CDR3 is TGTGCCAGCAGCCGGACTAGCGGGGGGGCCGGCACCGGGGAGCTGTTTTTT.

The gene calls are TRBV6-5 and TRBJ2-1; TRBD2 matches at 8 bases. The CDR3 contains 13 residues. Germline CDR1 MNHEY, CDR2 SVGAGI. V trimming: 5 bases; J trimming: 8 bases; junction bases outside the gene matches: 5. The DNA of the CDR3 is TGTGCCAGCAGTCACGGGGGGGTCGATGAGCAGTTCTTC. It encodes CASSHGGVDEQFF.

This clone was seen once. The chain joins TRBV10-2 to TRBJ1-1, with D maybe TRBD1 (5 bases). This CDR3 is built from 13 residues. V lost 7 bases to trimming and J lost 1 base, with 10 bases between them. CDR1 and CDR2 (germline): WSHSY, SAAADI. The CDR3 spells CASKSQENTEAFF. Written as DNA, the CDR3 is TGCGCCAGCAAATCACAGGAGAACACTGAAGCTTTCTTT.

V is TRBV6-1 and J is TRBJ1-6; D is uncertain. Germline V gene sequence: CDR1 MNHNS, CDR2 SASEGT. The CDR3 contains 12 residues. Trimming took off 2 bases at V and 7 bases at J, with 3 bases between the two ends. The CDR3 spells CASSERNSPLHF. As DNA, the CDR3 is TGTGCCAGCAGTGAACGGAATTCACCCCTCCACTTT.

The CDR3 nucleotides read TGCGCCAGCAGCTTGCAGGGACTAGTCGCATACGAGCAGTACTTC. Translating it yields CASSLQGLVAYEQYF. The chain is built from TRBV5-1 and TRBJ2-7; 8 bases are shared with TRBD2. V trimming: 1 base; J trimming: 4 bases; junction bases outside the gene matches: 7. The germline CDR1 and CDR2 sequences are SGHRS and YFSETQ. This CDR3 is 15 amino acids long.

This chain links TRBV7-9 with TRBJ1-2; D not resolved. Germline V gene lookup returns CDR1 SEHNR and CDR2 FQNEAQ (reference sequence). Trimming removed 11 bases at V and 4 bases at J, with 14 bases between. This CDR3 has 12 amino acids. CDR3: CAYAGPAYGYTF. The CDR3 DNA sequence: TGTGCCTACGCTGGGCCAGCCTATGGCTACACCTTC.

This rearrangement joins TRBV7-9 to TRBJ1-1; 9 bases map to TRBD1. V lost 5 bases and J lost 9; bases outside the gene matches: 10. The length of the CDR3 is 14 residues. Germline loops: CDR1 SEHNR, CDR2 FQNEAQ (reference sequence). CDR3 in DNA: TGTGCCAGCAGCCATAGGGTGGGGACAGGGAAAGCTTTCTTT. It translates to CASSHRVGTGKAFF.

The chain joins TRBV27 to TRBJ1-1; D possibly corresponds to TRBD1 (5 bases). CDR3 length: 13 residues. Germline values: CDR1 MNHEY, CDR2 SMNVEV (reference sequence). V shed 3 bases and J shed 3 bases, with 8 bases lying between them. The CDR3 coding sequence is TGTGCCAGCAGTTTCGGACACCACACTGAAGCTTTCTTT. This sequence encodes CASSFGHHTEAFF.

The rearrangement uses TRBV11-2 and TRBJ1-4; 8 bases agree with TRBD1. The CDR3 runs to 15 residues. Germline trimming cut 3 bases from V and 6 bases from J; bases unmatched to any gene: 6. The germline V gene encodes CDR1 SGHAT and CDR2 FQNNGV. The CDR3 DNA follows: TGTGCCAGCAGCTTCGGACAGGGCCGGTATGAAAAACTGTTTTTT. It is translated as CASSFGQGRYEKLFF.

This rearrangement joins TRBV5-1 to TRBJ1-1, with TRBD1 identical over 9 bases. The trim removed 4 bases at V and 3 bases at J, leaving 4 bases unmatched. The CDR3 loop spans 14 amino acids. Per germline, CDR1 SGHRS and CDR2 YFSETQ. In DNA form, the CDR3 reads TGCGCCAGCAGCGGGACAGGGTATGACACTGAAGCTTTCTTT. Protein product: CASSGTGYDTEAFF. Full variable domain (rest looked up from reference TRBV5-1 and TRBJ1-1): KAGVTQTPRYLIKTRGQQVTLSCSPISGHRSVSWYQQTPGQGLQFLFEYFSETQRNKGNFPGRFSGRQFSNSRSEMNVSTLELGDSALYLCASSGTGYDTEAFFGQGTRLTVV.

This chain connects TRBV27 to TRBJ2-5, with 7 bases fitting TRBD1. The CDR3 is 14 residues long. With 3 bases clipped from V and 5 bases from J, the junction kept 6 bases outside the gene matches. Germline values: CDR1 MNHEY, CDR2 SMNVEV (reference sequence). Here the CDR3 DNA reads TGTGCCAGCAGTTTGAGGGGGCTGTGGGAGACCCAGTACTTC. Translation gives CASSLRGLWETQYF.

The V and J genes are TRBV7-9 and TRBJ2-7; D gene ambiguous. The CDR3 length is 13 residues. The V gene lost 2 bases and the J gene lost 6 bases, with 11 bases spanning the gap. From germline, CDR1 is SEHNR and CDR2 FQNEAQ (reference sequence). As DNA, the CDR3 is TGTGCCAGCAGCTTAAGCCAATTTAGCGAGCAGTACTTC. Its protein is CASSLSQFSEQYF.

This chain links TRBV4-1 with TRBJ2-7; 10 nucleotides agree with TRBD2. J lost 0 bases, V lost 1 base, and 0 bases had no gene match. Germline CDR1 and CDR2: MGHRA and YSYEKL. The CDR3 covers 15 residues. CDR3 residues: CASSQGLAGSYEQYF. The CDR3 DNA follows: TGCGCCAGCAGCCAAGGACTAGCGGGCTCCTACGAGCAGTACTTC.

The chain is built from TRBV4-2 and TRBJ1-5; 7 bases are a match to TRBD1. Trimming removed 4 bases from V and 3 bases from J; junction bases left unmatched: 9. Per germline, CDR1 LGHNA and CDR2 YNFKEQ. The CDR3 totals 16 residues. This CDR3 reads CASSPSQGDVNQPQHF. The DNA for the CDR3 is TGTGCCAGCAGCCCCAGCCAGGGGGACGTCAATCAGCCCCAGCATTTT.

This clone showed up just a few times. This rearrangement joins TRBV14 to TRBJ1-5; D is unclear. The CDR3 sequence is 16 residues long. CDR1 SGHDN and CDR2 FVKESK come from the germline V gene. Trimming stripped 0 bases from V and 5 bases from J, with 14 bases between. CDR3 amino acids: CASSQDGGLTYQPQHF. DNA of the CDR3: TGTGCCAGCAGCCAAGATGGAGGGTTAACTTATCAGCCCCAGCATTTT.

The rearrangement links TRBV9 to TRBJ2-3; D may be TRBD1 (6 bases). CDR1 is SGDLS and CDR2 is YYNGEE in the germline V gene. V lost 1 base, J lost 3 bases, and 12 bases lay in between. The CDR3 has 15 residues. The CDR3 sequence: CASSVYRADTDTQYF. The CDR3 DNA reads TGTGCCAGCAGCGTATACAGGGCCGATACAGATACGCAGTATTTT. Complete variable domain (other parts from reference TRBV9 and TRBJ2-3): DSGVTQTPKHLITATGQRVTLRCSPRSGDLSVYWYQQSLDQGLQFLIQYYNGEERAKGNILERFSAQQFPDLHSELNLSSLELGDSALYFCASSVYRADTDTQYFGPGTRLTVL.